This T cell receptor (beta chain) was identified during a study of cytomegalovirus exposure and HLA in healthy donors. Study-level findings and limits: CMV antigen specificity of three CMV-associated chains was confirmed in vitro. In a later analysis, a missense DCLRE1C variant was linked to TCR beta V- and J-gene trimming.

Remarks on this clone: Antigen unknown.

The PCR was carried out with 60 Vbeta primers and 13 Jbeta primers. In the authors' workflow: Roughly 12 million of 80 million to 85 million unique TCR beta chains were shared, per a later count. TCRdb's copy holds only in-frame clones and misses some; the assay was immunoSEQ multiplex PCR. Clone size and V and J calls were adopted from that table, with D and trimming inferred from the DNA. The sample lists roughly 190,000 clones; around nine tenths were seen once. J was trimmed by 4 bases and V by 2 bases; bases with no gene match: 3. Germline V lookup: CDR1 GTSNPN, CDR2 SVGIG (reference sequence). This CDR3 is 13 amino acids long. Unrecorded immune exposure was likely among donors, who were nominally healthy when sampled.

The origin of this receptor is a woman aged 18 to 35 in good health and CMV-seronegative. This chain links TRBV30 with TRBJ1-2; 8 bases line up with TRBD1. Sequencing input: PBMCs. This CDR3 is CAWSTTGAYGYTF. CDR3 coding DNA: TGTGCCTGGAGTACGACAGGGGCCTATGGCTACACCTTC.